Following are 17 T cell receptor beta chains from one sample sequenced in a study of shared clonotypes between healthy human individuals. Measured with immunoSEQ multiplex PCR; TCRdb has only the in-frame clones, and not every one. The table shows approximately 95,000 clones, with roughly two thirds occurring only once. Sequenced material: memory CD8+ T cells sorted from blood. Regarding subset: CD45RO+ cells pooled with CCR7-negative TemRA cells. The origin of the receptors is a young man in good health.

The V and J genes are TRBV10-3 and TRBJ1-2, with 7 bases lining up with TRBD1. The germline CDR1 and CDR2 sequences are ENHRY and SYGVKD. The CDR3 consists of 16 residues. V shed 3 bases, J shed 2 bases, and the junction held 9 bases outside the gene matches. CDR3 sequence (DNA): TGTGCCATCAGTGACCTAGGGACAGCACGGAACTATGGCTACACCTTC. Translating it yields CAISDLGTARNYGYTF.

Comments on this clone: Distinct nucleotide sequences in the sample also encode this CDR3. The V call is TRBV18, the J call TRBJ2-1; the match to TRBD2 covers 7 bases. The CDR3 is made up of 17 amino acids. The trim removed 2 bases at V and 0 bases at J, leaving 7 bases unmatched. The germline CDR1 and CDR2 sequences are KGHSH and LQKENI. In nucleotides, the CDR3 is TGTGCCAGCTCACCAAGACTAGCCGCGAGCTCCTACAATGAGCAGTTCTTC. This gives the protein CASSPRLAASSYNEQFF. Supplemented by reference TRBV18 and TRBJ2-1, the full variable domain reads NAGVMQNPRHLVRRRGQEARLRCSPMKGHSHVYWYRQLPEEGLKFMVYLQKENIIDESGMPKERFSAEFPKEGPSILRIQQVVRGDSAAYFCASSPRLAASSYNEQFFGPGTRLTVL.

The gene calls are TRBV6-1 and TRBJ2-7; 10 nucleotides agree with TRBD1. The germline CDR1 and CDR2 sequences are MNHNS and SASEGT. The ends lost 3 bases at V and 3 bases at J; junction bases unmatched: 11. The CDR3 contains 17 residues. The CDR3 reads CASSEYGQGEGFYEQYF. CDR3 bases: TGTGCCAGCAGTGAGTACGGACAGGGGGAGGGGTTCTACGAGCAGTACTTC.

The chain carries TRBV7-9 and TRBJ2-1; 7 nucleotides match TRBD2. The CDR3 has 16 amino acids. Germline CDR1 reads SEHNR; CDR2 reads FQNEAQ (reference sequence). The ends lost 3 bases at V and 8 bases at J; junction bases unmatched: 13. The CDR3 loop is CASSFYAGVVGYEQFF. CDR3 DNA: TGTGCCAGCAGCTTCTATGCGGGAGTTGTAGGCTATGAGCAGTTCTTC.

This clone was seen only once. This rearrangement joins TRBV7-3 to TRBJ2-1; D possibly uses TRBD1 or TRBD2 (5 bases each). The CDR3 has 13 amino acids. V lost 5 bases to trimming and J lost 3 bases, with 8 bases between them. Germline V gene data show CDR1 as SGHTA and CDR2 as FQGTGA. The CDR3 DNA reads as TGTGCCAGCAGCCTGGGACGCTACAATGAGCAGTTCTTC. Its protein product is CASSLGRYNEQFF.

This clone came up a few times. The rearrangement joins TRBV19 to TRBJ1-1; the match to TRBD1 covers 11 bases. The V segment lost 5 bases and the J segment 8 bases; nucleotides outside the gene matches: 13. The germline CDR1 and CDR2 sequences are LNHDA and SQIVND (reference sequence). CDR3 length: 16 amino acids. DNA of the CDR3: TGTGCCAGTAGTCCCTGGGACAGGGGGGAAGTCGGGGAAGCTTTCTTT. It translates to CASSPWDRGEVGEAFF.

This chain's CDR3 is CASSVPWAEETQYF. The CDR3 DNA is TGTGCCAGCAGCGTCCCTTGGGCGGAAGAGACCCAGTACTTC. The V call is TRBV9, the J call TRBJ2-5; unclear D gene. Between the trimmed V and J ends, which lost 2 bases and 3 bases, there was a span of 11 bases. This CDR3 region has 14 residues. CDR1 and CDR2 from the germline V gene are SGDLS and YYNGEE.

The chain recombines TRBV28 with TRBJ2-7; D is perhaps TRBD1 (6 bases). Germline-derived CDR1 and CDR2 are MDHEN and SYDVKM. V was shortened by 5 bases and J by 0 bases, with 20 bases between the two germline ends. This CDR3 region has 17 residues. The chain's CDR3 is CASSPPPTGRRSYEQYF. CDR3 coding DNA: TGTGCCAGCAGTCCCCCGCCCACAGGGCGTCGCTCCTACGAGCAGTACTTC.

This chain connects TRBV5-1 to TRBJ2-7, with 8 nucleotides matching TRBD2. Germline lookup yields CDR1 SGHRS and CDR2 YFSETQ. The CDR3 length is 14 residues. Trimming at V came to 4 bases and at J to 6 bases, leaving 9 bases not matched to a gene. CDR3 DNA: TGCGCCAGCAGCCCAGCGGGAGTAGGTAGCGAGCAGTACTTC. This sequence encodes CASSPAGVGSEQYF.

This chain joins TRBV14 and TRBJ2-2; D not resolved. The CDR3 extends over 14 amino acids. Germline V gene sequence: CDR1 SGHDN, CDR2 FVKESK. V was cut by 0 bases and J by 4 bases, with 6 bases left in between. This chain's CDR3 is CASSQERVTGELFF. The CDR3 DNA reads as TGTGCCAGCAGCCAAGAAAGGGTCACCGGGGAGCTGTTTTTT.

The chain employs TRBV7-8 and TRBJ2-7; the D gene is possibly TRBD2 (5 bases). V was cut by 0 bases and J by 1 base, with 16 bases left in between. Germline V CDR1 and CDR2: SGHVS, FQNEAQ. CDR3 length: 17 residues. The CDR3 protein is CASSLARAAYQSYEQYF. CDR3 in DNA: TGTGCCAGCAGCTTAGCGCGGGCAGCCTACCAATCCTACGAGCAGTACTTC.

The rearrangement joins TRBV10-3 to TRBJ2-7; 9 bases are a match to TRBD1. Looked up from germline, CDR1 is ENHRY and CDR2 is SYGVKD. V dropped 2 bases and J dropped 0; count of bases not matched to a gene: 5. The CDR3 sequence is 16 residues long. DNA for the CDR3: TGTGCCATCAGTGAGCTTACAGGGGGCACCTCCTACGAGCAGTACTTC. Translating gives CAISELTGGTSYEQYF.

V and J are TRBV6-6 and TRBJ1-5; no firm D call. The CDR3 has 15 residues. Germline assignment: CDR1 MNHNY and CDR2 SVGAGI (reference sequence). V lost 4 bases and J 2 bases, leaving 12 bases between the germline ends. The CDR3 nucleotides are TGTGCCAGCAGTTTGGGAGGTCGAGGCAATCAGCCCCAGCATTTT. Protein: CASSLGGRGNQPQHF.

The sample holds many counts of this clone. The J gene is TRBJ2-1, the V gene TRBV5-1; tentative D call: TRBD2 (5 bases). The germline V gene encodes CDR1 SGHRS and CDR2 YFSETQ. The CDR3 is made up of 15 amino acids. The V end was cut by 0 bases, the J end by 7 bases, with 14 bases between. CDR3 nucleotide sequence: TGCGCCAGCAGCTTGGCCGGACTCCGGCAGAATGAGCAGTTCTTC. Translation gives CASSLAGLRQNEQFF.

This clone was observed at least ten times. The CDR3 loop reads CASSQFPGTGAYNEQFF. The CDR3 DNA sequence: TGCGCCAGCAGTCAATTCCCCGGGACAGGGGCATACAATGAGCAGTTCTTC. V gene TRBV23-1 combines with J gene TRBJ2-1; the match to TRBD1 covers 10 bases. TRBV23-1 is identified as an open reading frame with a role that is uncertain. Trimming took 1 base from V and 4 from J; bases not matched to a gene: 7. The CDR3 spans 17 residues.

The chain recombines TRBV19 with TRBJ2-2, with D maybe TRBD1 (5 bases). V gave up 6 bases and J gave up 7 bases, with 21 bases separating them. CDR3 size: 16 residues. The germline V gene encodes CDR1 LNHDA and CDR2 SQIVND (reference sequence). CDR3 loop: CASSNVFRARDGELFF. The CDR3 DNA reads as TGTGCCAGTAGCAATGTTTTCAGGGCAAGGGACGGGGAGCTGTTTTTT.

Note on this clone: The same CDR3 arises from other DNA sequences in this sample as well. This rearrangement joins TRBV9 to TRBJ2-7; TRBD1 aligns across 9 bases. V was pared by 0 bases and J by 2 bases, with 3 bases of the junction left unmatched. CDR1 is SGDLS and CDR2 is YYNGEE in the germline V gene. CDR3 size: 15 residues. CDR3 coding DNA: TGTGCCAGCAGCGTAGGGGGGACAGGGACCTACGAGCAGTACTTC. This encodes CASSVGGTGTYEQYF.